This T cell receptor (beta chain) was obtained from a study of cytomegalovirus exposure and HLA in healthy donors. Primers included in the PCR were 60 Vbeta and 13 Jbeta primers. Assay used: immunoSEQ multiplex PCR; TCRdb lists only in-frame clones, some missing. The sample contains roughly 100,000 clones, approximately 77% of which appear only once. Germline-derived CDR1 and CDR2 are MNHNY and SVGAGI (reference sequence). This CDR3 is built from 16 residues. V lost 4 bases and J 4 bases, leaving 17 bases between the germline ends. The sequenced sample was PBMCs. The rearrangement joins TRBV6-6 to TRBJ1-3; D possibly corresponds to TRBD1 (5 bases). This TCR came from a male donor in good health and CMV-seropositive. CDR3 in amino acids: CASSSPGYTAGNTIYF. The CDR3 nucleotides are TGTGCCAGCAGTTCCCCAGGGTACACGGCAGGAAACACCATATATTTT.